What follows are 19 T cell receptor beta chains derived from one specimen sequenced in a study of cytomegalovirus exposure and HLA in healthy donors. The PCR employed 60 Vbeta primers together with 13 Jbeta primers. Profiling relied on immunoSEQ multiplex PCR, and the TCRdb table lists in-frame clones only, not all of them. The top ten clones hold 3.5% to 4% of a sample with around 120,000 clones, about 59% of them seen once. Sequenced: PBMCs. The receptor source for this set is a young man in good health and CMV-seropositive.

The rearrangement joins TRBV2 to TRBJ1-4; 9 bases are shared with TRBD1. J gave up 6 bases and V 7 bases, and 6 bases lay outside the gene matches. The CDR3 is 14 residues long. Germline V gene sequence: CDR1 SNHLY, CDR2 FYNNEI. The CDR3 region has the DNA TGTGCCAGCATGGGGGGGACAGGGTATGAAAAACTGTTTTTT. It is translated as CASMGGTGYEKLFF.

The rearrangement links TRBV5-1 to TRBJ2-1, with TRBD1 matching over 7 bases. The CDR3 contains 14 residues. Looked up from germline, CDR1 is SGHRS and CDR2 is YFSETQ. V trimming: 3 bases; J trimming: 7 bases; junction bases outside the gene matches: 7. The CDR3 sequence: CASSYRQGWNEQFF. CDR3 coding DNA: TGCGCCAGCAGCTACCGACAGGGTTGGAATGAGCAGTTCTTC.

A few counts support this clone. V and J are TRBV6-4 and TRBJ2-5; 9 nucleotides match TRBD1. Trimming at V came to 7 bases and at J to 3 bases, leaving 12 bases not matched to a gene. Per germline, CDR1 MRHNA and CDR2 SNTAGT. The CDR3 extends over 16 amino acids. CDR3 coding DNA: TGTGCCAGCACTACACCCGGGACAGGGTCCGAAGAGACCCAGTACTTC. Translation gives CASTTPGTGSEETQYF.

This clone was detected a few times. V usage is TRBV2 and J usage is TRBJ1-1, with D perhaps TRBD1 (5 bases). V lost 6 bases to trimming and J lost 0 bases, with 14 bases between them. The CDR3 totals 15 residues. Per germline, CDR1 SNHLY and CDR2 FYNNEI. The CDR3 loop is CASRARTNMNTEAFF. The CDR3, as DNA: TGTGCCAGCAGGGCCCGGACAAATATGAACACTGAAGCTTTCTTT.

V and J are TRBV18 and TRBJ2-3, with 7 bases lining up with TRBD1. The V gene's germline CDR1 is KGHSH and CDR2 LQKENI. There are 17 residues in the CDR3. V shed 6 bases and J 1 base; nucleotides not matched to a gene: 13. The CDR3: CASSPNRQGWGTDTQYF. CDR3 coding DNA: TGTGCCAGCTCCCCTAACCGACAGGGTTGGGGCACAGATACGCAGTATTTT. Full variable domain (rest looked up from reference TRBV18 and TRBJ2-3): NAGVMQNPRHLVRRRGQEARLRCSPMKGHSHVYWYRQLPEEGLKFMVYLQKENIIDESGMPKERFSAEFPKEGPSILRIQQVVRGDSAAYFCASSPNRQGWGTDTQYFGPGTRLTVL.

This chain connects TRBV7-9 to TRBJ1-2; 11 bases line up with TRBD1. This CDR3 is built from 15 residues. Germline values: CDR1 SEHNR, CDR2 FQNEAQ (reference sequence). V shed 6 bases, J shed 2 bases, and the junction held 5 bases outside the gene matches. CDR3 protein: CASSWTGGLNYGYTF. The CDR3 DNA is TGTGCCAGCAGTTGGACAGGGGGCCTGAACTATGGCTACACCTTC.

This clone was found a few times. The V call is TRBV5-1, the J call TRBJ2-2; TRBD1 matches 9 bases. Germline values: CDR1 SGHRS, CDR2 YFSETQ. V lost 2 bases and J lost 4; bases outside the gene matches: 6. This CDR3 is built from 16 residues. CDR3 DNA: TGCGCCAGCAGCTTCCGGGACAGGGCGGCCACCGGGGAGCTGTTTTTT. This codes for CASSFRDRAATGELFF.

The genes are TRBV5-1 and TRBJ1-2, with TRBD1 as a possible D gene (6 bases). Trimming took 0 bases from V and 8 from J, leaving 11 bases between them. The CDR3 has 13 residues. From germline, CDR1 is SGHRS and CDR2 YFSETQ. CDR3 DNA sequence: TGCGCCAGCAGCTTGGAGGGGGAGTGGGGCTACACCTTC. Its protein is CASSLEGEWGYTF.

The CDR3 DNA is TGTGCCAGCAGGAAGGAGGTGAACGGAAACACCATATATTTT. Protein: CASRKEVNGNTIYF. The chain has TRBV2 and TRBJ1-3; D remains unclear. Between the trimmed V and J ends, which lost 6 bases and 4 bases, there was a span of 13 bases. From germline, CDR1 is SNHLY and CDR2 FYNNEI. This CDR3 contains 14 residues.

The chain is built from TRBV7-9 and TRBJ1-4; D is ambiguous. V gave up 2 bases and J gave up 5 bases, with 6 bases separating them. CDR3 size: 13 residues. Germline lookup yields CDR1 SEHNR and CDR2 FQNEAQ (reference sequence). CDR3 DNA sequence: TGTGCCAGCAGCTTACGTCAGAATGAAAAACTGTTTTTT. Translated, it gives CASSLRQNEKLFF.

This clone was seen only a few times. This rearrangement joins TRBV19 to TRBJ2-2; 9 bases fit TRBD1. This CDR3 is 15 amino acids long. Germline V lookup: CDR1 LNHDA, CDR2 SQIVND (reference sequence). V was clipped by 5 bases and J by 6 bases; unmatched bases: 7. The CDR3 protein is CASSWDREGSGELFF. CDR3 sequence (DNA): TGTGCCAGTAGTTGGGACAGGGAGGGTTCCGGGGAGCTGTTTTTT.

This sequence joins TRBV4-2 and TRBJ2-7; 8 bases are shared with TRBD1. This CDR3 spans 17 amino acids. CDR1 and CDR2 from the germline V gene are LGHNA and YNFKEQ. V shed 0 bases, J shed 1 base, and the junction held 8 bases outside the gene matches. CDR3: CASSQDRRDRGSYEQYF. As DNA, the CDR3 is TGTGCCAGCAGCCAAGATAGGCGCGACAGGGGTTCCTACGAGCAGTACTTC.

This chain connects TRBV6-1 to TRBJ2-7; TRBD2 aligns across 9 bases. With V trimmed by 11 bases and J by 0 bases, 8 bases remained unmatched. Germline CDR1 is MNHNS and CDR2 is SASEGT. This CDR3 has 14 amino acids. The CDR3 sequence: CASDAGGSSYEQYF. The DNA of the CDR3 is TGTGCCTCGGATGCGGGGGGGAGCTCCTACGAGCAGTACTTC.

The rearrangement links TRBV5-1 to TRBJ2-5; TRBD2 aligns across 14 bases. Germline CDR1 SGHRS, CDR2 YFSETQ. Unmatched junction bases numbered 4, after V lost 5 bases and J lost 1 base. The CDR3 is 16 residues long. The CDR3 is CASRHGLAGGQETQYF. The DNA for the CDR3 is TGCGCCAGCAGACACGGACTAGCGGGGGGCCAAGAGACCCAGTACTTC.

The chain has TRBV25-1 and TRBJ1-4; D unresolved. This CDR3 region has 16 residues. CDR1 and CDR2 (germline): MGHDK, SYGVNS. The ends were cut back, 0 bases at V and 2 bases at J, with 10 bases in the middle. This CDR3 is CASSEYVSGTNEKLFF. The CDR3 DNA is TGTGCCAGCAGTGAATATGTCTCGGGTACTAATGAAAAACTGTTTTTT.

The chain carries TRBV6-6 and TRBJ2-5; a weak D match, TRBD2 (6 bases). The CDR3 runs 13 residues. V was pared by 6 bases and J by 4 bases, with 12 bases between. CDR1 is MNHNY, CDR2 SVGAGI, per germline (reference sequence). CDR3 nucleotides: TGTGCCAGCAGCGCGGGGCTCCGAGAGACCCAGTACTTC. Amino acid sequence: CASSAGLRETQYF.

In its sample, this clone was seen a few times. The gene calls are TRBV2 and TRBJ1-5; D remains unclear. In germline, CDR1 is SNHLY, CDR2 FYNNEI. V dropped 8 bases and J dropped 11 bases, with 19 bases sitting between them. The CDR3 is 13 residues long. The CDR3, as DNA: TGTGCCAGCGGGTGGAACAGCGGGGAGACCCAGCATTTT. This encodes CASGWNSGETQHF.

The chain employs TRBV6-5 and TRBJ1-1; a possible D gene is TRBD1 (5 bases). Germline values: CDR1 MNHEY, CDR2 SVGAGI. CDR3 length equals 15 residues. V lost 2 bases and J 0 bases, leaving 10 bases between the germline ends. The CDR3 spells CASSYVGGVNTEAFF. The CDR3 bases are TGTGCCAGCAGTTACGTGGGGGGGGTGAACACTGAAGCTTTCTTT.

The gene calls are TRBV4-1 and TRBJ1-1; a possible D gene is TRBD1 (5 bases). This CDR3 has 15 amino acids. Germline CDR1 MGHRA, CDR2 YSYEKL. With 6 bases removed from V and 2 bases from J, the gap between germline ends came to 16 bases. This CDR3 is CASSLDRDQNTEAFF. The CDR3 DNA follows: TGCGCCAGCAGTCTCGACAGAGATCAAAACACTGAAGCTTTCTTT.